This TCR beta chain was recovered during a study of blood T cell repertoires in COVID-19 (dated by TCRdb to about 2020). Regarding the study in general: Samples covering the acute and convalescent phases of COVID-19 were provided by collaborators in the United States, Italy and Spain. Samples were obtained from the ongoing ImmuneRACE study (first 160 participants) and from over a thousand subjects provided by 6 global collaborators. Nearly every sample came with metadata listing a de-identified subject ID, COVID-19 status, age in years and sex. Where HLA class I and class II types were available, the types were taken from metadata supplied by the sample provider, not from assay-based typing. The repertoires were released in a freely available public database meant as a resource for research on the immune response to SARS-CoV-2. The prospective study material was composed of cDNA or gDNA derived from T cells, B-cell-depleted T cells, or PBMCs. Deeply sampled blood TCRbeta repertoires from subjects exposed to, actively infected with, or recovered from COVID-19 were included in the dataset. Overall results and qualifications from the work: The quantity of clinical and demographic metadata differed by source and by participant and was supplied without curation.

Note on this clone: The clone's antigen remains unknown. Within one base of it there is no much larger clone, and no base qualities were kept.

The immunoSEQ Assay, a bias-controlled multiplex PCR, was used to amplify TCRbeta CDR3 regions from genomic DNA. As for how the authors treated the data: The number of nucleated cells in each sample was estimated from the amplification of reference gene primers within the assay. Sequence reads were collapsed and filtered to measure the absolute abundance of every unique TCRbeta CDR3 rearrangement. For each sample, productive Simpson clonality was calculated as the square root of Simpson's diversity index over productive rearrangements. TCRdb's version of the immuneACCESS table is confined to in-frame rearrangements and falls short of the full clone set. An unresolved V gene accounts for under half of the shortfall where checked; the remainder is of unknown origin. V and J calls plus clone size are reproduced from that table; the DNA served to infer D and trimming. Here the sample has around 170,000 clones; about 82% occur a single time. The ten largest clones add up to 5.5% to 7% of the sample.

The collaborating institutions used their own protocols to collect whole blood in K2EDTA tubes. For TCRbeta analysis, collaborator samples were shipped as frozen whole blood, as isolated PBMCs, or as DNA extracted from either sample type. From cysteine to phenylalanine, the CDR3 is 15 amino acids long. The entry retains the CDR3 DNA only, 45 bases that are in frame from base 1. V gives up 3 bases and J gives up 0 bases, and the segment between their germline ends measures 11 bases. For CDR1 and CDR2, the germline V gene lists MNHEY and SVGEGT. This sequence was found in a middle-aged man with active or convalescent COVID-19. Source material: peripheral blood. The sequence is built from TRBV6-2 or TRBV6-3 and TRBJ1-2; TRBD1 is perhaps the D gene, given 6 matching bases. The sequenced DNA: TGTGCCAGCAGTTATGGACAGCATTCTAACTATGGCTACACCTTC. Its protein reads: CASSYGQHSNYGYTF.